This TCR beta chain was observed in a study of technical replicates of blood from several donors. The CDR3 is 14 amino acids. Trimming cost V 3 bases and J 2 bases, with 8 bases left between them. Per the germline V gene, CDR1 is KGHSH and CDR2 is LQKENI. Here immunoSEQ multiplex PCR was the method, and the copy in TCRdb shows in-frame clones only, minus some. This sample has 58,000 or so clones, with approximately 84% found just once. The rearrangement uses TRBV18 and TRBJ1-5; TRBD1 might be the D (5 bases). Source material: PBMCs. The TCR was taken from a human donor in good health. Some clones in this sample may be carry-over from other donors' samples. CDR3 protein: CASSPLGRNQPQHF. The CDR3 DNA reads TGTGCCAGCTCACCTCTGGGGCGCAATCAGCCCCAGCATTTT. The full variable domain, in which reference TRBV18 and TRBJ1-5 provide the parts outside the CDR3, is NAGVMQNPRHLVRRRGQEARLRCSPMKGHSHVYWYRQLPEEGLKFMVYLQKENIIDESGMPKERFSAEFPKEGPSILRIQQVVRGDSAAYFCASSPLGRNQPQHFGDGTRLSIL.